This T cell receptor beta chain was found in a study of blood T cell repertoires in COVID-19. Study as a whole: In each case, the material was cDNA or gDNA derived from T cells, B-cell-depleted T cells, or PBMCs.

In germline, CDR1 is KGHDR, CDR2 SFDVKD. The CDR3 is 15 residues long. Trimming cost V 8 bases and J 6 bases; bases outside gene matches: 9. In the authors' methods: Amplification of reference gene primers provided the estimated nucleated cell counts. Here immunoSEQ multiplex PCR was the method, and the copy in TCRdb shows in-frame clones only, minus some. V and J calls and clone size are copied from that table; D and trimming were computed from the DNA. The sample lists around 100,000 clones, roughly 92% seen once, with around 1.9% in the top ten. Patients at the Seattle site were enrolled during active infection and followed longitudinally.

The chain carries TRBV24-1 and TRBJ1-6; 7 positions agree with TRBD1. This clonotype was sampled from a woman aged 50 to 60 with COVID-19, enrolled during active disease. Sequencing was performed on peripheral blood. DNA of the CDR3: TGTGCCACCACAGACCGGGACAGCCTTAATTCACCCCTCCACTTT. Translated: CATTDRDSLNSPLHF.